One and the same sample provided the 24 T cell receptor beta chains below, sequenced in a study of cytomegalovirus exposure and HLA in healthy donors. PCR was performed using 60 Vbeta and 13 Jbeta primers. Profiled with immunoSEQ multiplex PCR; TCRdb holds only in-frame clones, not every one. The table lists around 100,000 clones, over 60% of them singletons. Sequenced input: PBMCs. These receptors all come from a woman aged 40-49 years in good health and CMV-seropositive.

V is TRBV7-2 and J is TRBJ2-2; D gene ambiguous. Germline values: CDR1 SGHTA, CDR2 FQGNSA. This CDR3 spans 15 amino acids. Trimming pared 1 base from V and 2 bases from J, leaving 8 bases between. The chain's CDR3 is CASSLGAQNTGELFF. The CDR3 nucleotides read TGTGCCAGCAGCTTAGGGGCCCAAAACACCGGGGAGCTGTTTTTT.

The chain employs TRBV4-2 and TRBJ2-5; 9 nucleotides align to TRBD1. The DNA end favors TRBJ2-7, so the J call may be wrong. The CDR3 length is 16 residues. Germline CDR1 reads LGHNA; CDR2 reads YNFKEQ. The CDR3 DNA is TGTGCCAGCAGCCAAGAAGGGACAGGGCTAACCTACGAGCAGTACTTC. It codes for CASSQEGTGLTYEQYF.

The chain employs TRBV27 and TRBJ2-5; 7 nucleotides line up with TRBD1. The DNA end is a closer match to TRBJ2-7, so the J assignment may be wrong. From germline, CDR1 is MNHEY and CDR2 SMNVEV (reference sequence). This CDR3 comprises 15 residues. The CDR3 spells CASSLSPTGSYEQYF. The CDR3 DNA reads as TGTGCCAGCAGTTTAAGCCCGACAGGGTCCTACGAGCAGTACTTC.

The CDR3 coding sequence is TGCGCCAGCAGCCAAGGCGTTGGCGGGAGGGCCCCCGAGCAGTACTTC. Amino acid sequence: CASSQGVGGRAPEQYF. This rearrangement joins TRBV4-3 to TRBJ2-7; the match to TRBD2 covers 9 bases. Germline-derived CDR1 and CDR2 are LGHNA and YSLEER. V lost 1 base, J lost 6 bases, and 10 bases stayed unmatched. The CDR3 covers 16 residues.

DNA of the CDR3: TGTGCCAGCAGCCCAGGACAGGGGGCCTCGCTCTCCTCCTACGAGCAGTACTTC. Residues: CASSPGQGASLSSYEQYF. J is TRBJ2-7 and V is TRBV5-4, with TRBD1 matching over 11 bases. The CDR3 extends over 18 amino acids. Looked up from germline, CDR1 is SGHNT and CDR2 is YYREEE (reference sequence). The junction had 12 bases not matched to a gene; V was cut back by 4 bases and J by 0 bases.

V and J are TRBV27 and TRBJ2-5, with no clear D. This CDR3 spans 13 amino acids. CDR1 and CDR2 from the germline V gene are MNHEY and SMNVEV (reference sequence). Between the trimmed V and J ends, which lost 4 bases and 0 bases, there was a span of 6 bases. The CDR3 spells CASSSGYQETQYF. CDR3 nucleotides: TGTGCCAGCAGTTCCGGGTACCAAGAGACCCAGTACTTC.

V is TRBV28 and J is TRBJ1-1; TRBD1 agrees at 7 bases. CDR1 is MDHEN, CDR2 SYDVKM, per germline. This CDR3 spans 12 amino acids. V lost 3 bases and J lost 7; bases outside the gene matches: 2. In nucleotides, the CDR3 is TGTGCCAGCAGTTTCCGGGACAGTGAAGCTTTCTTT. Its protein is CASSFRDSEAFF.

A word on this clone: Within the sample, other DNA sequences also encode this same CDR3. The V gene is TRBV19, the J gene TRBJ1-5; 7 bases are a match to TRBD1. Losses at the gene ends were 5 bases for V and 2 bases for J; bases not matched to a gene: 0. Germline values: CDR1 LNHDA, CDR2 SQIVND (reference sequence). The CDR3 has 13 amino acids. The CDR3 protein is CASSGTGNQPQHF. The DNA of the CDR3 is TGTGCCAGTAGTGGGACAGGCAATCAGCCCCAGCATTTT.

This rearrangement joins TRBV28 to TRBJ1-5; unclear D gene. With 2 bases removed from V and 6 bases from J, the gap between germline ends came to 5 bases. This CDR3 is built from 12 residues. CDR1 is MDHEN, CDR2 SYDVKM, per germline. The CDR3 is CASSLLGQPQHF. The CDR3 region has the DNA TGTGCCAGCAGTTTACTAGGTCAGCCCCAGCATTTT. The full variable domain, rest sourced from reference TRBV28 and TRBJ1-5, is DVKVTQSSRYLVKRTGEKVFLECVQDMDHENMFWYRQDPGLGLRLIYFSYDVKMKEKGDIPEGYSVSREKKERFSLILESASTNQTSMYLCASSLLGQPQHFGDGTRLSIL.

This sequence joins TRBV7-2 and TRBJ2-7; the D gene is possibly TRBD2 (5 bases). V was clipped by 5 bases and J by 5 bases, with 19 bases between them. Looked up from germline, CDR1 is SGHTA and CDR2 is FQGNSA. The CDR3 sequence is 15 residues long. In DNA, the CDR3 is TGTGCCAGCAGCCCTTCGGGTGGTAGCGTCCACGAGCAGTACTTC. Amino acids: CASSPSGGSVHEQYF.

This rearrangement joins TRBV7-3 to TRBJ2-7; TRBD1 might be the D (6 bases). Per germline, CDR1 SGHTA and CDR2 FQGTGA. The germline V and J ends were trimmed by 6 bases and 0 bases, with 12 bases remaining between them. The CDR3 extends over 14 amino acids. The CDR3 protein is CASRSTGTSYEQYF. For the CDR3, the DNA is TGTGCCAGCAGGTCCACAGGGACCTCCTACGAGCAGTACTTC.

The CDR3 sequence is CASSQDGGLSNQPQHF. DNA of the CDR3: TGTGCCAGTAGTCAAGACGGGGGACTTAGCAATCAGCCCCAGCATTTT. The chain uses TRBV19 and TRBJ1-5; weak D call: TRBD1 (5 bases). The V end lost 5 bases, the J end lost 0 bases, and 14 bases lay between the germline ends. Germline CDR1 and CDR2: LNHDA and SQIVND (reference sequence). The CDR3 extends over 16 amino acids.

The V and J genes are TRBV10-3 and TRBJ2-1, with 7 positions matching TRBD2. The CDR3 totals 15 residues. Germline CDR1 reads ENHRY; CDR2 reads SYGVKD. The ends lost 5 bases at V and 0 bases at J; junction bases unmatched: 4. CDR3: CAISLGGSSYNEQFF. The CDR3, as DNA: TGTGCCATCAGTCTAGGCGGGAGCTCCTACAATGAGCAGTTCTTC.

The CDR3 is CASRDSGQQLGYTF. Here the CDR3 DNA reads TGTGCCAGCAGAGACTCTGGACAGCAGCTTGGCTACACCTTC. V usage is TRBV28 and J usage is TRBJ1-2; possibly TRBD1 for D (6 bases). Trimming stripped 6 bases from V and 7 bases from J, with 18 bases between. Germline V lookup: CDR1 MDHEN, CDR2 SYDVKM. The CDR3 has 14 amino acids.

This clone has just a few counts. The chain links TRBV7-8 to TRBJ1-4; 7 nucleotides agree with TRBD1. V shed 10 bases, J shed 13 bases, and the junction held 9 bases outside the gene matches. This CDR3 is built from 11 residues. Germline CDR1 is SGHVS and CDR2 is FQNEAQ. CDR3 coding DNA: TGTGCCACCGAAAACCGGGACAGACTGTTTTTT. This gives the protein CATENRDRLFF.

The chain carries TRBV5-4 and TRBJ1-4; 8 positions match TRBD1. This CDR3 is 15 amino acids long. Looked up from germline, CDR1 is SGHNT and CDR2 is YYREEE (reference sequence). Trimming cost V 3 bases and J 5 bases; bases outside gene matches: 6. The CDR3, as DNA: TGTGCCAGCAGCTGGGGAGGACAGGGAAATGAAAAACTGTTTTTT. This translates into CASSWGGQGNEKLFF. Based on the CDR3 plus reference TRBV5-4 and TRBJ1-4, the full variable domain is ETGVTQSPTHLIKTRGQQVTLRCSSQSGHNTVSWYQQALGQGPQFIFQYYREEENGRGNFPPRFSGLQFPNYSSELNVNALELDDSALYLCASSWGGQGNEKLFFGSGTQLSVL.

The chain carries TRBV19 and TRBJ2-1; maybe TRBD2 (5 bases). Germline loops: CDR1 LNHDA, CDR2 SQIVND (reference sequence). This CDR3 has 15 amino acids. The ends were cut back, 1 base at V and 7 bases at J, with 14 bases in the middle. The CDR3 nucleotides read TGTGCCAGTAGTATAGTGGCGGGTCCACGGAATGAGCAGTTCTTC. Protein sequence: CASSIVAGPRNEQFF.

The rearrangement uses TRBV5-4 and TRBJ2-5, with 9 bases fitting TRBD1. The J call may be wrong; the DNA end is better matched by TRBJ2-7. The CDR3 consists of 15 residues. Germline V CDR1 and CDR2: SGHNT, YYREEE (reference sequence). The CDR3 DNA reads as TGTGCCAGCAGCTTGGCGCGGACAGGGGCTGACGAGCAGTACTTC. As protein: CASSLARTGADEQYF.

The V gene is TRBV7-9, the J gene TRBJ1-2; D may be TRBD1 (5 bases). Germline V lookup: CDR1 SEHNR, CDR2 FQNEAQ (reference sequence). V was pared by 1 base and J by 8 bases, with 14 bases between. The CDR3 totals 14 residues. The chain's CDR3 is CASSLVGRVGGYTF. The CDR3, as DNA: TGTGCCAGCAGCTTAGTAGGCAGGGTCGGAGGCTACACCTTC.

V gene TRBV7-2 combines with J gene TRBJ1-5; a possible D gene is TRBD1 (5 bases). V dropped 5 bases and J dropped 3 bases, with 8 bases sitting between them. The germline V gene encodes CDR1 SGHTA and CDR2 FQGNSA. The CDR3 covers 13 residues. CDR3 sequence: CASSTGFNQPQHF. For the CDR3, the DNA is TGTGCCAGCAGCACAGGTTTCAATCAGCCCCAGCATTTT.

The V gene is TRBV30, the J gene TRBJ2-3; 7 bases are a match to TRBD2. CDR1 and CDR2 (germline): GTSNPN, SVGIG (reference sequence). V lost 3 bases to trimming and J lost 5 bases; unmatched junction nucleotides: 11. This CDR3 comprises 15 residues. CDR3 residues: CAWSADGGRIDTQYF. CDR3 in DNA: TGTGCCTGGAGCGCCGATGGCGGGAGAATAGATACGCAGTATTTT.

The CDR3 nucleotides read TGTGCCAGCAGCGTTGCGACATCCGGGAGCTATGGCTACACCTTC. It codes for CASSVATSGSYGYTF. The chain is built from TRBV9 and TRBJ1-2; D call uncertain. V was cut by 2 bases and J by 4 bases, with 15 bases left in between. Germline CDR1 SGDLS, CDR2 YYNGEE. CDR3 length equals 15 residues.

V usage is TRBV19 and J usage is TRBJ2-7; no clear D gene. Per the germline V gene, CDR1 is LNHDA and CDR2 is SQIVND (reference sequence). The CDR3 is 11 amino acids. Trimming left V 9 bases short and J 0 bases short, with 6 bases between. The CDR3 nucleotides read TGTGCCAGCTCAGACTCCTACGAGCAGTACTTC. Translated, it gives CASSDSYEQYF.

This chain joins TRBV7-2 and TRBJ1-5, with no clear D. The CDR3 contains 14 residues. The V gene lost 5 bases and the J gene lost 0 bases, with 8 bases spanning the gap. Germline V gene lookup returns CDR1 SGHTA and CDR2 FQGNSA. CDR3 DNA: TGTGCCAGCAGCATCTTAGATAGCAATCAGCCCCAGCATTTT. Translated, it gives CASSILDSNQPQHF.